The next 21 T cell receptor beta chains were all read from a single sample in a study of T cell repertoires and leukemia-associated antigens. TCRdb re-derived calls from the 5' RACE reads in MiXCR, one entry per CDR3 protein. The data show roughly 13,000 distinct CDR3 sequences, 30% to 40% seen once. Their antigens are not known. Sequencing used CD3+ T cells sorted from blood and cultured. Every receptor here comes from a female donor in good health.

This clonotype has just one count. The germline gene is not matched at one end of the junction; a read error may be the cause. The chain employs TRBV4-2 and TRBJ2-5; 10 nucleotides agree with TRBD2. The CDR3 is 17 amino acids. The V gene's germline CDR1 is LGHNA and CDR2 YNFKEQ. Here the CDR3 reads CARSQGLLAGPQETQYF. DNA for the CDR3: TGTGCCAGGAGCCAAGGGTTACTAGCGGGACCTCAAGAGACCCAGTACTTC.

In the case of this clonotype: At one boundary the junction diverges from the germline segment, which might be a read error. The CDR3 loop is CASRWIRDRTCEQYF. DNA for the CDR3: TGCGCCAGCAGGTGGATCCGGGACAGGACCTGCGAGCAGTACTTC. The chain recombines TRBV28 with TRBJ2-7; 8 bases fit TRBD1. The CDR3 covers 15 residues. Germline V gene sequence: CDR1 MDHEN, CDR2 SYDVKM.

As to this clonotype: The junction differs from germline at one of its ends, possibly a read error. V usage is TRBV29-1 and J usage is TRBJ1-1; possibly TRBD1 for D (5 bases). The CDR3 runs 11 residues. From germline, CDR1 is SQVTM and CDR2 ANQGSEA. The CDR3 spells CRVAQDTEDFF. CDR3 sequence (DNA): TGCAGAGTTGCCCAGGACACTGAAGATTTCTTT.

CDR3 in amino acids: CASSRRAGELFF. The CDR3 DNA sequence: TGCGCCAGCAGCAGGCGAGCCGGGGAGCTGTTTTTT. The genes are TRBV5-1 and TRBJ2-2; D uncertain. There are 12 residues in the CDR3. Germline V CDR1 and CDR2: SGHRS, YFSETQ. The V end was cut by 4 bases, the J end by 6 bases, with 7 bases between.

In regard to this clonotype: An end of the junction does not agree with germline; a read error may underlie this. V usage is TRBV7-2 and J usage is TRBJ2-3; D perhaps matches TRBD2 (6 bases). Germline V gene data show CDR1 as SGHTA and CDR2 as FQGNSA. There are 16 residues in the CDR3. The CDR3 spells CVSSLPPGLDTDTQYF. The CDR3 nucleotides read TGTGTCAGCAGCCTCCCCCCGGGACTTGACACAGATACGCAGTATTTT.

The count of this clonotype is one. The rearrangement uses TRBV28 and TRBJ2-7; D remains ambiguous. CDR1 is MDHEN, CDR2 SYDVKM, per germline. Trimming removed 6 bases at V and 12 bases at J, with 15 bases between. The CDR3 runs 11 residues. The CDR3 region is CASSGPYGRYF. The CDR3 DNA reads as TGTGCCAGCAGCGGGCCCTACGGGCGGTACTTC.

This clonotype was detected only a few times. The chain combines TRBV7-8 with TRBJ1-2; TRBD1 matches at 8 bases. CDR1 is SGHVS, CDR2 FQNEAQ, per germline. Unmatched junction bases numbered 6, after V lost 1 base and J lost 8 bases. The CDR3 runs 14 residues. The CDR3 here is CASSLERTGLGYTF. The CDR3 DNA reads as TGTGCCAGCAGCTTAGAAAGGACAGGGTTAGGCTACACCTTC.

This chain uses TRBV5-1 with TRBJ2-1; the D gene is possibly TRBD2 (6 bases). Per germline, CDR1 SGHRS and CDR2 YFSETQ. Trimming pared 0 bases from V and 4 bases from J, leaving 14 bases between. This CDR3 contains 16 residues. The CDR3 protein is CASSLVGGRGYNEQFF. In DNA, the CDR3 is TGCGCCAGCAGCTTGGTGGGGGGTAGAGGATACAATGAGCAGTTCTTC.

On this clonotype: An end of the junction differs from the germline gene, which may be a read error. V is TRBV29-1 and J is TRBJ1-2, with a tentative D call TRBD1 (5 bases). The CDR3 loop spans 13 amino acids. CDR1 is SQVTM, CDR2 ANQGSEA, per germline. The CDR3 bases are TGCGGCGTTGCTGGGGCAACTTACTATGGCTACACCTTC. This encodes CGVAGATYYGYTF.

The sample holds many counts of this clonotype. A read error may produce the germline difference seen at one junction end. The rearrangement links TRBV7-9 to TRBJ2-6, with D perhaps TRBD1 (5 bases). Germline assignment: CDR1 SEHNR and CDR2 FQNEAQ (reference sequence). The CDR3 loop spans 18 amino acids. CDR3: CASSLVFQAFSGASVLTF. In DNA form, the CDR3 reads TGTGCCAGCAGCTTAGTTTTCCAGGCCTTCTCTGGGGCCAGCGTCCTGACTTTC. The whole variable domain, remainder taken from reference TRBV7-9 and TRBJ2-6, is DTGVSQNPRHKITKRGQNVTFRCDPISEHNRLYWYRQTLGQGPEFLTYFQNEAQLEKSRLLSDRFSAERPKGSFSTLEIQRTEQGDSAMYLCASSLVFQAFSGASVLTFGAGSRLTVL.

This rearrangement joins TRBV6-1 to TRBJ2-2; D might be TRBD1 or TRBD2, each matching 5 bases. This CDR3 has 16 amino acids. Deletions cut 1 base from V and 4 bases from J, with 13 bases between. CDR1 and CDR2 from the germline V gene are MNHNS and SASEGT. The CDR3 loop reads CASSEVRGQGTGELFF. The CDR3, as DNA: TGTGCCAGCAGTGAAGTTAGAGGGCAGGGCACCGGGGAGCTGTTTTTT.

The rearrangement links TRBV20-1 to TRBJ2-7; a weak D match, TRBD2 (5 bases). With 8 bases removed from V and 0 bases from J, the gap between germline ends came to 14 bases. This CDR3 region has 13 residues. The germline gives CDR1 DFQATT, CDR2 SNEGSKA (reference sequence). This chain's CDR3 is CSFPEADSYEQYF. The CDR3, as DNA: TGCAGTTTCCCAGAAGCGGACTCCTACGAGCAGTACTTC.

This clonotype was seen at least ten times. The rearrangement joins TRBV2 to TRBJ2-1; 9 nucleotides match TRBD2. Germline values: CDR1 SNHLY, CDR2 FYNNEI. The junction had 11 bases not matched to a gene; V was cut back by 6 bases and J by 5 bases. This CDR3 is 16 amino acids long. DNA for the CDR3: TGTGCCAGCAGGGGAATAGCGGGAGTAAAGGACAATGAGCAGTTCTTC. Its translation: CASRGIAGVKDNEQFF.

Note on this clonotype: One end of the junction does not line up with germline, which may come from a read error. V and J are TRBV14 and TRBJ2-3; D is undetermined. Germline loops: CDR1 SGHDN, CDR2 FVKESK. The CDR3 extends over 15 amino acids. As DNA, the CDR3 is TGTGCCAGCAGCCGCAGATCGCTGCGCACAGATACGCAGTATTTC. Translation gives CASSRRSLRTDTQYF.

Only a few counts were recorded for this clonotype. Relative to the germline gene, one junction end is altered; a read error may explain this. The V call is TRBV6-5, the J call TRBJ1-1; TRBD1 is a possible D gene (5 bases). Germline-derived CDR1 and CDR2 are MNHEY and SVGAGI. The CDR3 loop spans 13 amino acids. As DNA, the CDR3 is TGTGCCAGTAGTTCGCACCGGGGGACTGAAGCTTTCTTT. Translating it yields CASSSHRGTEAFF.

In regard to this clonotype: Sequence at one end of the junction differs from germline and may be a read error. The chain recombines TRBV7-8 with TRBJ2-1; TRBD2 agrees at 7 bases. The CDR3 extends over 15 amino acids. Germline values: CDR1 SGHVS, CDR2 FQNEAQ. The CDR3 region is CASSSSSGSYDEQFF. The CDR3 nucleotides are TGCGCCAGCAGCTCTTCTAGCGGATCCTACGATGAGCAGTTCTTC.

The chain couples TRBV20-1 to TRBJ2-3; 14 bases agree with TRBD2. In germline, CDR1 is DFQATT, CDR2 SNEGSKA (reference sequence). This CDR3 region has 16 residues. V dropped 6 bases and J dropped 2; count of bases not matched to a gene: 7. CDR3 residues: CSAVGTSGGATDTQYF. The CDR3 DNA follows: TGCAGTGCCGTGGGGACTAGCGGGGGCGCCACAGATACGCAGTATTTT.

As to this clonotype: A read error may account for a junction end that differs from germline. The gene calls are TRBV12-3 or TRBV12-4 and TRBJ2-1; D is possibly TRBD1 or TRBD2 (5 bases each). The CDR3 has 15 amino acids. CDR3 region: CAGRPGTQNNNEQFF. Written as DNA, the CDR3 is TGTGCCGGCAGACCCGGGACCCAGAACAACAATGAGCAGTTCTTC.

The chain combines TRBV20-1 with TRBJ1-2, with 7 bases fitting TRBD1. The CDR3 is 14 residues long. The ends lost 0 bases at V and 6 bases at J; junction bases unmatched: 7. Germline CDR1 reads DFQATT; CDR2 reads SNEGSKA (reference sequence). CDR3 nucleotides: TGCAGTGCTAGAGATCCCGCAGGGGGTGATGGCTACACCTTC. Translating it yields CSARDPAGGDGYTF.

The chain carries TRBV29-1 and TRBJ1-1, with 11 bases aligning to TRBD1. This CDR3 comprises 15 residues. Trimming took 6 bases from V and 5 from J; bases not matched to a gene: 11. Germline V gene data show CDR1 as SQVTM and CDR2 as ANQGSEA. The CDR3 protein is CSVRDRGLYRTEAFF. The CDR3 DNA follows: TGCAGCGTCCGGGACAGGGGGTTATATCGGACTGAAGCTTTCTTT.

The chain employs TRBV6-2 or TRBV6-3 and TRBJ2-5; TRBD2 agrees at 11 bases. The ends lost 2 bases at V and 7 bases at J; junction bases unmatched: 9. CDR3 size: 16 residues. In germline, CDR1 is MNHEY, CDR2 SVGEGT. The CDR3 DNA is TGTGCCAGCAGTTACCCAGGGCTAGCGGGAGGAGGGACCCAGTACTTC. Translated, it gives CASSYPGLAGGGTQYF.